This T cell receptor (beta chain) is from a study of blood T cell repertoires in COVID-19. CDR3 length equals 15 residues. The J segment lost 3 bases and the V segment lost 5 bases, leaving 6 bases of the junction unmatched. CDR1 SNHLY and CDR2 FYNNEI come from the germline V gene. This clone was detected once. Clones were sequenced by immunoSEQ multiplex PCR, and TCRdb holds only the in-frame ones, with some missing. The sample holds 150,000 to 200,000 clones, 75% to 90% seen once. This clonotype originated in a woman between 40 and 55 years old with acute COVID-19. The sequencing sample was made of PBMCs or T cells enriched from blood (not recorded which). This chain links TRBV2 with TRBJ2-4; 8 bases fit TRBD2. CDR3 DNA sequence: TGTGCCAGCAGTCCTGGGACTAGTCGCAAAAACATTCAGTACTTC. Translating gives CASSPGTSRKNIQYF.